The 6 T cell receptor beta chains in this list originate from one sample, sequenced in a study of blood T cell repertoires in COVID-19. Clones were sequenced by immunoSEQ multiplex PCR, and TCRdb holds only the in-frame ones, with some missing. The table records around 100,000 clones, approximately 84% of them present only once. The material sequenced was peripheral blood. All receptors derive from a man aged 25-40 years in a cohort sampled during active COVID-19.

The J gene is TRBJ2-7, the V gene TRBV7-2; a weak D match, TRBD2 (6 bases). V was shortened by 5 bases and J by 0 bases, with 14 bases between the two germline ends. The CDR3 has 15 amino acids. Germline CDR1 is SGHTA and CDR2 is FQGNSA. DNA for the CDR3: TGTGCCAGCAGCCTAACACCGGGGGACTCCTACGAGCAGTACTTC. It encodes CASSLTPGDSYEQYF. The full variable domain, completed using reference TRBV7-2 and TRBJ2-7, is GAGVSQSPSNKVTEKGKDVELRCDPISGHTALYWYRQSLGQGLEFLIYFQGNSAPDKSGLPSDRFSAERTGGSVSTLTIQRTQQEDSAVYLCASSLTPGDSYEQYFGPGTRLTVT.

The CDR3 DNA follows: TGTGCCAGTTTCACGCCGGGACAGAATCAGCCCCAGCATTTT. Protein sequence: CASFTPGQNQPQHF. The J gene is TRBJ1-5, the V gene TRBV19; 7 bases align to TRBD1. This CDR3 contains 14 residues. Germline V gives CDR1 LNHDA, CDR2 SQIVND (reference sequence). The V gene end was trimmed by 8 bases and the J gene end by 4 bases; junction bases not matched to a gene: 8.

V and J are TRBV5-1 and TRBJ2-1; 11 bases match TRBD2. The CDR3 consists of 16 residues. Trimming at V came to 0 bases and at J to 10 bases, leaving 9 bases not matched to a gene. The V gene's germline CDR1 is SGHRS and CDR2 YFSETQ. CDR3 amino acids: CASSLAYIAGGPEQFF. Written as DNA, the CDR3 is TGCGCCAGCAGCTTGGCCTACATAGCGGGGGGGCCCGAGCAGTTCTTC.

The V call is TRBV4-2, the J call TRBJ1-2; a possible D gene is TRBD1 (5 bases). The CDR3 loop spans 13 amino acids. Germline V gene sequence: CDR1 LGHNA, CDR2 YNFKEQ. Between the trimmed V and J ends, which lost 3 bases and 5 bases, there was a span of 10 bases. CDR3 residues: CASSHEGTYGYTF. DNA of the CDR3: TGTGCCAGCAGCCACGAGGGGACTTATGGCTACACCTTC.

The rearrangement links TRBV2 to TRBJ2-5, with TRBD1 identical over 9 bases. The CDR3 spans 13 residues. The ends lost 7 bases at V and 4 bases at J; junction bases unmatched: 4. Per the germline V gene, CDR1 is SNHLY and CDR2 is FYNNEI. This chain's CDR3 is CASNRQGGETQYF. The DNA for the CDR3 is TGTGCCAGCAATAGACAGGGGGGAGAGACCCAGTACTTC.

This chain uses TRBV5-1 with TRBJ2-1, with 11 positions matching TRBD2. This CDR3 spans 17 amino acids. Germline values: CDR1 SGHRS, CDR2 YFSETQ. The ends lost 3 bases at V and 6 bases at J; junction bases unmatched: 11. CDR3 region: CASSSVAGGSLSNEQFF. For the CDR3, the DNA is TGCGCCAGCAGCTCCGTAGCGGGGGGGTCCCTTTCCAATGAGCAGTTCTTC.